The rows below give T cell receptor beta chains drawn from one sample of a study of neurological immune-mediated disorders. TCRdb passed the 5' RACE reads through MiXCR, listing each CDR3 protein once. The sample has around 25,000 distinct CDR3 sequences, approximately 13% seen once; the top ten hold around 13%. The sample was PBMCs. These receptors came from a woman aged 60-75 years with HTLV-1-associated myelopathy (HAM/TSP). Each CDR3 is given with its conserved first and last residue. The order of the fields is V gene, clone size, D gene, J gene, CDR3 protein, CDR3 DNA. D genes are given only for firm matches. Clone size, where shown, is once, few, many, or a class for clones that have expanded.

TRBV7-2	medium-sized	.	TRBJ1-3	CASSLVPGNTIYF	TGTGCCAGCAGCTTAGTTCCCGGAAACACCATATATTTT
TRBV11-2	many	.	TRBJ1-4	CATPGGKLFF	TGTGCCACCCCCGGGGGAAAACTGTTTTTT
TRBV10-2	many	TRBD2	TRBJ2-1	CASREGGSANEQFF	TGCGCCAGCCGGGAGGGCGGGAGCGCCAATGAGCAGTTCTTC
TRBV6-6	many	.	TRBJ2-5	CASSLRDKETQYF	TGTGCCAGCAGTCTCCGGGACAAAGAGACCCAGTACTTC
TRBV5-4	many	.	TRBJ1-1	CASSRGGGTEAFF	TGTGCCAGCAGTCGGGGGGGAGGCACTGAAGCTTTCTTT
TRBV5-5	many	TRBD1	TRBJ1-4	CASSLSGGDEKLFF	TGTGCCAGCAGCTTGTCAGGGGGGGATGAAAAACTGTTTTTT
TRBV4-3	medium-sized	TRBD1	TRBJ1-2	CASSQDSGGDYGYTF	TGCGCCAGCAGCCAAGATTCAGGGGGCGACTATGGCTACACCTTC
TRBV6-5	few	.	TRBJ2-1	CASSYSRAPYNEQFF	TGTGCCAGCAGTTACTCCAGGGCCCCCTACAATGAGCAGTTCTTC
TRBV5-1	medium-sized	.	TRBJ2-7	CASSLGQRAGEQYF	TGCGCCAGCAGCTTGGGCCAGCGTGCGGGGGAGCAGTACTTC
TRBV5-6	many	.	TRBJ2-6	CASSFTGANVLTF	TGTGCCAGCAGCTTTACTGGGGCCAACGTCCTGACTTTC
TRBV25-1	many	.	TRBJ1-5	CASSDAEYSNQPQHF	TGTGCCAGCAGTGATGCGGAATATAGCAATCAGCCCCAGCATTTT
TRBV9	many	.	TRBJ2-7	CASSVTGTSYEQYF	TGTGCCAGCAGCGTAACAGGGACTTCCTACGAGCAGTACTTC
TRBV7-9	many	.	TRBJ2-2	CATSPDRTGELFF	TGTGCCACTTCTCCCGACAGGACCGGGGAGCTGTTTTTT
TRBV20-1	.	.	TRBJ2-1	CSARDLGQPAYNEQFF	TGCAGTGCTAGAGATCTGGGCCAGCCCGCCTACAATGAGCAGTTCTTC
TRBV5-6	many	.	TRBJ1-2	CASSLAGEGYGYTF	TGTGCCAGCAGCTTGGCCGGGGAGGGCTATGGCTACACCTTC
TRBV15	many	.	TRBJ2-7	CATSRLGTYEQYF	TGTGCCACCAGCAGATTAGGGACCTACGAGCAGTACTTC
TRBV7-2	many	.	TRBJ1-3	CASSLSSGSSGNTIYF	TGTGCCAGCAGCCTCTCTTCCGGTTCCTCTGGAAACACCATATATTTT
TRBV7-8	many	.	TRBJ1-6	CASSPSRSPYNSPLHF	TGTGCCAGCAGCCCCTCCAGGAGTCCGTATAATTCACCCCTCCACTTT
TRBV7-6	many	TRBD1	TRBJ1-5	CASSPGTGGLYNQPQHF	TGTGCCAGCAGCCCCGGGACAGGGGGCTTATACAATCAGCCCCAGCATTTT
TRBV7-2	many	.	TRBJ1-2	CAGSTGYLNYGYTF	TGTGCGGGGTCTACAGGGTACCTCAACTATGGCTACACCTTC
TRBV19	.	TRBD1	TRBJ1-5	CASSKNRGAQPQHF	TGTGCCAGTAGTAAGAACAGGGGGGCTCAGCCCCAGCATTTT
TRBV29-1	many	.	TRBJ1-6	CSVRLGGRNSPLHF	TGCAGCGTTCGGCTCGGGGGCCGTAATTCACCCCTCCACTTT
TRBV29-1	many	.	TRBJ2-7	CSVRDGSYEQYF	TGCAGCGTGAGGGACGGCTCCTACGAGCAGTACTTC
TRBV5-1	.	.	TRBJ2-3	CASSLSSGTLEQYFGPGTHTQYF	.
TRBV12-3/TRBV12-4	many	TRBD1	TRBJ2-1	CASRAGQGTYNEQFF	TGTGCCAGCAGAGCGGGACAGGGTACCTACAATGAGCAGTTCTTC
TRBV11-2	many	.	TRBJ2-3	CASSLDPGVADTQYF	TGTGCCAGCAGCTTAGACCCGGGGGTTGCAGATACGCAGTATTTT
TRBV20-1	medium-sized	TRBD2	TRBJ2-1	CSASRIAGGLVSSYNEQFF	TGCAGTGCTAGTCGAATAGCGGGGGGCCTGGTTAGCTCCTACAATGAGCAGTTCTTC
TRBV29-1	many	.	TRBJ2-3	CSVETPTDTQYF	TGCAGCGTTGAAACCCCCACAGATACGCAGTATTTT
TRBV5-1	many	TRBD2	TRBJ2-1	CASSLVAGVSYNEQFF	TGCGCCAGCAGCTTGGTTGCGGGGGTCTCCTACAATGAGCAGTTCTTC
TRBV11-2	.	.	TRBJ2-1	CASSLADSTDTQFF	TGTGCCAGCAGCTTAGCCGACAGCACAGATACGCAGTTCTTC
TRBV20-1	once	.	TRBJ2-3	CSARVRESDEQYFGPGTHTQYF	.
TRBV30	.	.	TRBJ1-2	CAWRTKGVPDGYTF	TGTGCCTGGAGGACGAAGGGGGTTCCGGATGGCTACACCTTC
TRBV5-1	many	.	TRBJ1-6	CASSSRTEINSPLHF	TGCGCCAGCAGTTCGAGGACAGAGATTAATTCACCCCTCCACTTT
TRBV6-6	many	TRBD1	TRBJ1-1	CASSGTGAGTEAFF	TGTGCCAGCAGCGGAACAGGGGCCGGGACTGAAGCTTTCTTT
TRBV20-1	.	.	TRBJ2-3	CSASEDPSYNEQYF	TGCAGTGCTAGCGAAGACCCTAGCTACAATGAGCAGTATTTT
TRBV7-8	many	.	TRBJ2-4	CASTVGTAKNIQYF	TGTGCCAGCACAGTTGGGACAGCCAAAAACATTCAGTACTTC
TRBV20-1	many	TRBD2	TRBJ2-7	CSARSGRASYEQYF	TGCAGTGCTAGAAGCGGGAGGGCATCCTACGAGCAGTACTTC
TRBV18	.	.	TRBJ1-6	CASSPPAAGNSPLHF	TGTGCCAGCTCACCACCGGCGGCCGGGAATTCACCCCTCCACTTT
TRBV20-1	many	.	TRBJ2-7	CSARAGSSYEQYF	TGCAGTGCTAGAGCGGGCAGCTCCTACGAGCAGTACTTC
TRBV24-1	.	.	TRBJ2-4	CATSWDNIQYF	TGTGCCACCTCTTGGGATAACATTCAGTACTTC
TRBV20-1	many	TRBD1	TRBJ2-1	CSAFLDRENEQFF	TGCAGTGCTTTCCTTGACAGGGAAAATGAGCAGTTCTTC
TRBV6-6	many	.	TRBJ1-2	CASSPSGGYGYTF	TGTGCCAGCAGTCCCTCTGGGGGGTATGGCTACACCTTC
TRBV7-2	few	.	TRBJ2-3	CASSLPRGIGTDTQYF	TGTGCCAGCAGTTTACCTAGGGGGATTGGCACAGATACGCAGTATTTT
TRBV7-8	.	TRBD2	TRBJ2-2	CASSLKIREGPGKMFF	TGTGCCAGCAGCTTAAAGATCCGGGAGGGCCCCGGGAAGATGTTTTTT
TRBV5-1	.	.	TRBJ2-1	CASSPTWSGNEQFF	TGCGCCAGCAGCCCCACGTGGAGCGGGAATGAGCAGTTCTTC
TRBV5-1	many	TRBD1	TRBJ2-1	CASSALPGGSYNEQFF	TGCGCCAGCAGCGCCTTGCCAGGGGGCTCCTACAATGAGCAGTTCTTC
TRBV20-1	many	TRBD1	TRBJ2-2	CSARDLDNRGSAGELFF	TGCAGTGCTAGAGATCTGGACAACAGGGGATCCGCCGGGGAGCTGTTTTTT
TRBV20-1	many	.	TRBJ1-4	CSARTRSGFYATNEKLFF	TGCAGTGCTAGGACGAGGTCAGGGTTTTATGCAACTAATGAAAAACTGTTTTTT